This T cell receptor beta chain was observed in a study of blood T cell repertoires in COVID-19 (dated by TCRdb to 2020 to 2022). General notes on the study: Samples covering the acute and convalescent phases of COVID-19 were provided by collaborators in the United States, Italy and Spain. The material from the prospective study consisted of cDNA or gDNA derived from T cells, B-cell-depleted T cells, or PBMCs. The dataset comprised deeply sampled blood TCRbeta repertoires from subjects exposed to, actively infected with, or recovered from COVID-19. The repertoires were released in a freely available public database meant as a resource for research on the immune response to SARS-CoV-2. Samples came from the ongoing ImmuneRACE study (first 160 participants) plus 1,254 subjects from 6 global collaborators. Sample metadata almost always included a de-identified subject ID, COVID-19 status, age in years and sex. Where available, HLA class I and class II types were obtained from metadata supplied by the sample provider rather than from assay-based typing. What the study reported, not specific to this receptor: Clinical and demographic metadata were provided uncurated, with the amount varying by source and participant.

On this clone itself: Its antigen specificity is not known. The record has no base qualities; no much larger clone is one base away.

TCRbeta CDR3 regions were amplified from genomic DNA by means of the immunoSEQ Assay, a bias-controlled multiplex PCR. The published analysis was carried out like this. The number of nucleated cells in each sample was estimated from the amplification of reference gene primers within the assay. To quantify the absolute abundance of each unique TCRbeta CDR3 rearrangement, sequence reads were collapsed and filtered. For each sample, productive Simpson clonality was calculated as the square root of Simpson's diversity index across productive rearrangements. TCRdb re-hosts the immuneACCESS table, in-frame sequences only. Its copies lack some clones; in the studies checked, an unresolved V gene accounts for under half of them, and the cause for the rest is not known. That table is the source of V, J and clone size, and D and trimming were worked out from the DNA. The sample has under 500,000 clones on record, about 90% of them singletons. Under 2% of the sample is held by the ten biggest clonotypes.

Participants in the prospective study were enrolled through a virtual design, were aged 18 to 89 years, and lived in approximately 25 United States geographic areas. Cohort assignment in the prospective study relied on participant-reported clinical history from a screening survey and a study questionnaire. In the prospective study, whole blood, serum and a nasopharyngeal or oropharyngeal swab were collected from each participant by mobile phlebotomists. Participants in the prospective study had the option to provide additional blood draws and questionnaires over an approximately 2-month period. Blood samples from the prospective study were shipped frozen or at room temperature prior to DNA extraction. From the germline V gene (reference sequence), CDR1 is LNHDA and CDR2 is SQIVND. V drops 4 bases and J drops 7 bases, leaving 22 bases in between. The CDR3 measures 16 amino acids from cysteine to phenylalanine. CDR3 DNA only is kept here, 48 bases in frame from base 1.

The sequence was collected from a woman between 18 and 29 years old with acute COVID-19. Recombination linked TRBV19 to TRBJ2-5, and TRBD2 may be the D gene, going by 6 matching bases. Sequenced input: PBMCs or T cells enriched from blood (not recorded which). This receptor carries the CDR3 CASSTEVAREVGTQYF. At the DNA level, the sequence is TGTGCCAGTAGTACCGAAGTAGCGAGGGAGGTGGGGACCCAGTACTTC.